The table lists the clone carrying this T cell receptor (beta chain) with many counts. Antigen unknown. The data belong to a study of CD8 T cells in ankylosing spondylitis. The study, taken as a whole, reports: One TCR beta motif, made up of about 8 highly homologous variants, appeared characteristic of ankylosing spondylitis blood. Certain motif variants had earlier appeared in reactive arthritis synovial fluid and blood.

Preparation of TCR beta libraries was done by quantitative 5'-RACE with molecular barcodes. Using its own MiXCR run on the 5' RACE reads, TCRdb lists one record per CDR3 protein. The sample contains about 92,000 distinct CDR3 sequences, about 8.8% of which appear only once. Germline V lookup: CDR1 SGHDT, CDR2 YYEEEE. The CDR3 covers 15 residues. Trimming took 3 bases from V and 5 from J; bases not matched to a gene: 3. Specimen: blood, either unsorted or a sorted T cell fraction (not recorded which). This sequence originates from a male donor with ankylosing spondylitis or in good health (not recorded which). This chain links TRBV5-6 with TRBJ2-3; 13 bases agree with TRBD2. The CDR3 region is CASSSRLAGGDTQYF. CDR3 bases: TGTGCCAGCAGCTCCAGACTAGCGGGAGGAGATACGCAGTATTTT.